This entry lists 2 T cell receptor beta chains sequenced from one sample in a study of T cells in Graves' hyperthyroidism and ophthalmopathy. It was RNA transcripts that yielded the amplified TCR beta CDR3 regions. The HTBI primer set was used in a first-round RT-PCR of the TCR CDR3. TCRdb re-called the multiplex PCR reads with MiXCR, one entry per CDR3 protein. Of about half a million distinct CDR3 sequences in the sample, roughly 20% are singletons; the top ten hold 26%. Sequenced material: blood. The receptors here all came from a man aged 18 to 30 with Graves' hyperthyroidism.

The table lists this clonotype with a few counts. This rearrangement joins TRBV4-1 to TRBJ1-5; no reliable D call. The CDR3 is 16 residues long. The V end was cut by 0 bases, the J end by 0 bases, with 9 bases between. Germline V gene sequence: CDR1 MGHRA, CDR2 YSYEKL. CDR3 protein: CASSQDPVYSNQPQHF. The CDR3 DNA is TGCGCCAGCAGCCAAGATCCGGTCTATAGCAATCAGCCCCAGCATTTT.

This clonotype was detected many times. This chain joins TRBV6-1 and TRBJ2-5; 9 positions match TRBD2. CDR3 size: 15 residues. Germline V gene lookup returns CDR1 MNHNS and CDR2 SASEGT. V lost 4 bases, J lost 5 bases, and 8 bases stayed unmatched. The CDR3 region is CASSASGAEGETQYF. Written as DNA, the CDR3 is TGTGCCAGCAGTGCTAGCGGGGCCGAGGGGGAGACCCAGTACTTC.